A single T cell receptor beta chain is shown here with its context. What it binds is not known. The data originate from a study of cytomegalovirus exposure and HLA in healthy donors. Study results and limitations: Reported results showed that the classifier diagnosed cytomegalovirus status with high specificity and sensitivity. Most TCR sequences were uncommon, yet certain public TCRs appeared in many donors.

The donors were members of the roughly 130-subject validation cohort (separate from the roughly 680-subject first cohort). V lost 4 bases to trimming and J lost 10 bases; unmatched junction nucleotides: 7. The CDR3 is 14 amino acids. CDR1 is SGDLS, CDR2 YYNGEE, per germline. The repertoire was sequenced with immunoSEQ multiplex PCR; TCRdb's copy has only in-frame clones and lacks some. The table records 200,000 to 250,000 clones, just over 90% of them present only once. The receptor comes from a woman in her late teens or twenties in good health and CMV-seronegative. The V call is TRBV9, the J call TRBJ2-7; 14 bases are a match to TRBD2. Sequenced input: PBMCs. DNA for the CDR3: TGTGCCAGCAGCACCGGGACTAGCGGGAGACACCAGTACTTC. Translating it yields CASSTGTSGRHQYF. The full variable domain, rest sourced from reference TRBV9 and TRBJ2-7, is DSGVTQTPKHLITATGQRVTLRCSPRSGDLSVYWYQQSLDQGLQFLIQYYNGEERAKGNILERFSAQQFPDLHSELNLSSLELGDSALYFCASSTGTSGRHQYFGPGTRLTVT.